A selection of T cell receptor beta chains follows, all from one sample in a study of blood T cell repertoires in COVID-19. Measured with immunoSEQ multiplex PCR; TCRdb has only the in-frame clones, and not every one. The repertoire has 25,000 to 35,000 clones, roughly 84% of them found once; the top ten carry over 25%. Material: peripheral blood. Receptors originate from a man between 70 and 80 years old with active COVID-19. Each CDR3 is given with its conserved first and last residue. D genes are given only for firm matches. Some rows have no size entry. The others give once, few or many, or a class for an expanded clone.

D: TRBD2; J: TRBJ2-7; length: 19; size: .; V: TRBV7-8; CDR3: CASSLVRTSGRFLSYEQYF; DNA: TGTGCCAGCAGCTTAGTCAGGACTAGCGGGAGGTTCCTCTCCTACGAGCAGTACTTC
D: .; J: TRBJ1-2; length: 12; size: few; V: TRBV7-2; CDR3: CASSFRTSGYTF; DNA: TGTGCCAGCAGCTTTCGGACATCAGGCTACACCTTC
D: TRBD2; J: TRBJ2-3; length: 19; size: .; V: TRBV19; CDR3: CASSSPRTSGRAGTDTQYF; DNA: TGTGCCAGTAGTTCCCCCAGGACTAGCGGGAGGGCCGGCACAGATACGCAGTATTTT
D: .; J: TRBJ1-1; length: 13; size: .; V: TRBV27; CDR3: CASSFRERTEAFF; DNA: TGTGCCAGCAGTTTCAGGGAACGGACTGAAGCTTTCTTT
D: .; J: TRBJ1-6; length: 14; size: .; V: TRBV6-5; CDR3: CASSQRDYGSPLHF; DNA: TGTGCCAGCAGCCAGAGGGATTACGGTTCACCCCTCCACTTT
D: .; J: TRBJ2-5; length: 17; size: .; V: TRBV5-1; CDR3: CASSLYGFKQGLETQYF; DNA: TGCGCCAGCAGCTTGTATGGCTTTAAACAGGGTTTAGAGACCCAGTACTTC
D: TRBD1; J: TRBJ1-1; length: 14; size: .; V: TRBV18; CDR3: CASSSQGGFTEAFF; DNA: TGTGCCAGCTCATCGCAGGGGGGATTCACTGAAGCTTTCTTT
D: .; J: TRBJ2-3; length: 15; size: .; V: TRBV7-2; CDR3: CASSRTPVHTDTQYF; DNA: TGTGCCAGCAGCCGGACTCCGGTCCACACAGATACGCAGTATTTT
D: TRBD1; J: TRBJ2-2; length: 16; size: .; V: TRBV7-9; CDR3: CASSPQGALNTGELFF; DNA: TGTGCCAGCAGCCCGCAGGGGGCGCTTAACACCGGGGAGCTGTTTTTT
D: TRBD2; J: TRBJ2-1; length: 15; size: .; V: TRBV12-5; CDR3: CASGVASGGINEQFF; DNA: TGTGCTAGTGGCGTAGCTAGCGGGGGGATCAATGAGCAGTTCTTC
D: .; J: TRBJ2-5; length: 17; size: .; V: TRBV7-6; CDR3: CASSPTSGYFDQETQYF; DNA: TGTGCCAGCAGCCCGACCTCAGGGTATTTCGACCAAGAGACCCAGTACTTC
D: .; J: TRBJ1-1; length: 11; size: .; V: TRBV19; CDR3: CASSFRLEAFF; DNA: TGTGCCAGTAGTTTCCGGTTAGAAGCTTTCTTT
D: TRBD1; J: TRBJ2-2; length: 16; size: .; V: TRBV7-2; CDR3: CASSLVGTGNTGELFF; DNA: TGTGCCAGCAGCTTAGTAGGGACAGGGAACACCGGGGAGCTGTTTTTT
D: TRBD1; J: TRBJ1-2; length: 13; size: .; V: TRBV28; CDR3: CASSSDRVNGYTF; DNA: TGTGCCAGCAGTTCGGACAGGGTGAACGGCTACACCTTC
D: .; J: TRBJ1-1; length: 14; size: .; V: TRBV5-1; CDR3: CASRRAGELTEAFF; DNA: TGCGCCAGCAGGCGGGCAGGGGAGTTAACTGAAGCTTTCTTT
D: TRBD1; J: TRBJ2-7; length: 14; size: once; V: TRBV2; CDR3: CASSAGTGLYEQYF; DNA: TGTGCCAGCAGTGCCGGGACAGGGCTTTACGAGCAGTACTTC
D: .; J: TRBJ1-6; length: 15; size: .; V: TRBV18; CDR3: CASSPSGGLGSPLHF; DNA: TGTGCCAGCTCACCTTCCGGGGGGCTCGGGTCACCCCTCCACTTT
D: .; J: TRBJ2-3; length: 13; size: .; V: TRBV7-3; CDR3: CASSLTTGDTQYF; DNA: TGTGCCAGCAGCTTAACGACCGGGGATACGCAGTATTTT
D: TRBD2; J: TRBJ2-5; length: 16; size: once; V: TRBV6-5; CDR3: CASSYRPAGAQETQYF; DNA: TGTGCCAGCAGTTATCGGCCAGCGGGGGCTCAAGAGACCCAGTACTTC
D: TRBD1; J: TRBJ1-2; length: 15; size: .; V: TRBV2; CDR3: CASRSTTGANYGYTF; DNA: TGTGCCAGCAGATCCACGACAGGGGCAAACTATGGCTACACCTTC
D: .; J: TRBJ2-7; length: 15; size: .; V: TRBV19; CDR3: CASSPRGTGTYEQYF; DNA: TGTGCCAGTAGTCCTCGGGGGACGGGGACCTACGAGCAGTACTTC
D: TRBD1; J: TRBJ2-5; length: 14; size: .; V: TRBV6-6; CDR3: CASSTGGFQETQYF; DNA: TGTGCCAGCAGTACAGGGGGATTCCAAGAGACCCAGTACTTC
D: TRBD1; J: TRBJ1-3; length: 15; size: .; V: TRBV14; CDR3: CASSRGTGYGNTIYF; DNA: TGTGCCAGCAGCCGAGGGACAGGGTACGGAAACACCATATATTTT
D: TRBD1; J: TRBJ2-5; length: 15; size: once; V: TRBV11-3; CDR3: CASSLQGAGQETQYF; DNA: TGTGCCAGCAGCTTACAGGGGGCGGGCCAAGAGACCCAGTACTTC
D: .; J: TRBJ2-3; length: 15; size: .; V: TRBV28; CDR3: CASRPGGEGTDTQYF; DNA: TGTGCCAGCAGGCCGGGGGGCGAGGGCACAGATACGCAGTATTTT
D: .; J: TRBJ2-3; length: 16; size: .; V: TRBV11-1; CDR3: CASSDLGAASTDTQYF; DNA: TGTGCCAGCAGCGACTTAGGGGCGGCAAGCACAGATACGCAGTATTTT
D: .; J: TRBJ2-3; length: 16; size: .; V: TRBV9; CDR3: CASSVAGGAGTDTQYF; DNA: TGTGCCAGCAGCGTGGCGGGTGGCGCCGGTACAGATACGCAGTATTTT
D: .; J: TRBJ2-7; length: 14; size: .; V: TRBV7-8; CDR3: CASSTRVFSYEQYF; DNA: TGTGCCAGCAGCACCAGGGTATTCTCCTACGAGCAGTACTTC
D: .; J: TRBJ2-7; length: 14; size: .; V: TRBV11-2; CDR3: CASSLDGSSYEQYF; DNA: TGTGCCAGCAGCTTAGATGGCAGTTCCTACGAGCAGTACTTC
D: TRBD2; J: TRBJ2-3; length: 15; size: .; V: TRBV29-1; CDR3: CSVEPPGPGGDTQYF; DNA: TGCAGCGTTGAACCCCCGGGCCCGGGGGGTGATACGCAGTATTTT
D: TRBD1; J: TRBJ1-6; length: 14; size: .; V: TRBV27; CDR3: CASRGTGGLKPLHF; DNA: TGTGCCAGCAGGGGGACAGGGGGCCTTAAACCCCTCCACTTT
D: .; J: TRBJ2-2; length: 17; size: .; V: TRBV24-1; CDR3: CATSDPTGKPNTGELFF; DNA: TGTGCCACCAGTGACCCAACAGGCAAACCGAACACCGGGGAGCTGTTTTTT
D: .; J: TRBJ2-7; length: 17; size: .; V: TRBV7-2; CDR3: CASSLPNDSGLSYEQYF; DNA: TGTGCCAGCAGCTTACCCAACGACAGTGGTCTCTCCTACGAGCAGTACTTC
D: .; J: TRBJ1-5; length: 18; size: .; V: TRBV28; CDR3: CASSWPRQRLRGDQPQHF; DNA: TGTGCCAGCAGTTGGCCCCGACAGAGGCTTCGTGGTGATCAGCCCCAGCATTTT
D: .; J: TRBJ2-7; length: 17; size: .; V: TRBV12-1; CDR3: CASSCDGTSGMPYEQYF; DNA: TGTGCCAGCAGCTGTGATGGGACTAGCGGGATGCCCTACGAGCAGTACTTC
D: TRBD1; J: TRBJ2-7; length: 14; size: .; V: TRBV11-2; CDR3: CASSLGRGKLGQYF; DNA: TGTGCCAGCAGCTTAGGCAGGGGGAAACTCGGGCAGTACTTC
D: TRBD1; J: TRBJ1-2; length: 13; size: .; V: TRBV5-1; CDR3: CASSLSTGDGYTF; DNA: TGCGCCAGCAGCCTTTCGACAGGGGATGGCTACACCTTC
D: TRBD1; J: TRBJ1-3; length: 14; size: .; V: TRBV7-9; CDR3: CASSAPGQVHTIYF; DNA: TGTGCCAGCAGCGCCCCGGGACAGGTTCACACCATATATTTT
D: TRBD1; J: TRBJ2-7; length: 14; size: .; V: TRBV5-6; CDR3: CASSPTGTPYEQYF; DNA: TGTGCCAGCAGCCCGACAGGGACCCCATACGAGCAGTACTTC
D: .; J: TRBJ2-5; length: 14; size: many; V: TRBV4-2; CDR3: CASSQDWGFETQYF; DNA: TGTGCCAGCAGCCAAGATTGGGGCTTCGAGACCCAGTACTTC
D: TRBD2; J: TRBJ2-3; length: 16; size: .; V: TRBV2; CDR3: CASSESAGGPQYTQYF; DNA: TGTGCCAGCAGTGAATCGGCGGGAGGCCCCCAGTATACGCAGTATTTT
D: TRBD1; J: TRBJ2-3; length: 13; size: few; V: TRBV30; CDR3: CAFRGPSTDTQYF; DNA: TGTGCCTTTAGGGGGCCGAGCACAGATACGCAGTATTTT
D: .; J: TRBJ2-7; length: 11; size: .; V: TRBV21-1; CDR3: CASSKAQGPYF; DNA: TGTGCCAGCAGCAAAGCACAGGGTCCCTACTTC
D: .; J: TRBJ2-3; length: 14; size: .; V: TRBV27; CDR3: CASSFSTATDTQYF; DNA: TGTGCCAGCAGTTTCTCCACAGCAACAGATACGCAGTATTTT
D: .; J: TRBJ1-1; length: 12; size: once; V: TRBV18; CDR3: CASSDRPEKAFF; DNA: TGTGCCAGCTCCGACAGACCAGAAAAAGCTTTCTTT
D: TRBD2; J: TRBJ2-1; length: 15; size: .; V: TRBV6-6; CDR3: CASSGTSGGGDEQFF; DNA: TGTGCCAGCAGTGGTACTAGCGGGGGAGGCGATGAGCAGTTCTTC
D: TRBD2; J: TRBJ2-3; length: 15; size: .; V: TRBV5-1; CDR3: CASSLSVAGTDTQYF; DNA: TGCGCCAGCAGCTTGTCGGTAGCGGGGACAGATACGCAGTATTTT
D: TRBD1; J: TRBJ1-2; length: 13; size: few; V: TRBV7-9; CDR3: CASSLTGAGGYTF; DNA: TGTGCCAGCAGCCTGACAGGGGCGGGAGGCTACACCTTC
D: .; J: TRBJ2-7; length: 14; size: few; V: TRBV28; CDR3: CASSLYRGSYEQYF; DNA: TGTGCCAGCAGTTTATACCGAGGCTCCTACGAGCAGTACTTC
D: TRBD2; J: TRBJ2-1; length: 18; size: .; V: TRBV7-2; CDR3: CASSFPTRGSQSYNEQFF; DNA: TGTGCCAGCAGCTTCCCCACTCGCGGGAGCCAATCCTACAATGAGCAGTTCTTC
D: .; J: TRBJ1-2; length: 11; size: .; V: TRBV30; CDR3: CAWSRGGGYTF; DNA: TGTGCCTGGAGTCGTGGGGGCGGCTACACCTTC
D: .; J: TRBJ2-3; length: 15; size: .; V: TRBV18; CDR3: CASSPPIGQGGTQYF; DNA: TGTGCCAGCTCCCCACCGATTGGCCAGGGCGGTACGCAGTATTTT
D: TRBD2; J: TRBJ2-7; length: 17; size: .; V: TRBV6-1; CDR3: CASSEGEGVGHSYEQYF; DNA: TGTGCCAGCAGTGAAGGGGAGGGCGTAGGCCACTCCTACGAGCAGTACTTC
D: .; J: TRBJ1-1; length: 13; size: once; V: TRBV27; CDR3: CASSLVESTEAFF; DNA: TGTGCCAGCAGTTTAGTCGAGAGCACTGAAGCTTTCTTT
D: .; J: TRBJ2-1; length: 14; size: .; V: TRBV18; CDR3: CASSPFAGDSEQFF; DNA: TGTGCCAGCTCACCCTTCGCCGGAGACAGTGAGCAGTTCTTC
D: TRBD1; J: TRBJ2-5; length: 15; size: .; V: TRBV5-4; CDR3: CASSGRDSTSETQYF; DNA: TGTGCCAGCAGCGGACGGGACAGTACCTCGGAGACCCAGTACTTC
D: TRBD1; J: TRBJ1-2; length: 13; size: .; V: TRBV30; CDR3: CAWMRDRGRGYTF; DNA: TGTGCCTGGATGCGCGACAGGGGGCGCGGCTACACCTTC